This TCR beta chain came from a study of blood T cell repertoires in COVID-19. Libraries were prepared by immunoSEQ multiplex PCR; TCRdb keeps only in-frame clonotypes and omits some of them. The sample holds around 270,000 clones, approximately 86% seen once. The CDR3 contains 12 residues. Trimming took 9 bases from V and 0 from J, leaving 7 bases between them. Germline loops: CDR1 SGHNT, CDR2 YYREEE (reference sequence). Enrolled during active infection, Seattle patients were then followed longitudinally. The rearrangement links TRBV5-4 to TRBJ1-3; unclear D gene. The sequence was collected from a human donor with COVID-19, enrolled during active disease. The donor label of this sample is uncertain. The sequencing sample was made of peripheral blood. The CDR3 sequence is CATSSSGNTIYF. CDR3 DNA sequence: TGTGCCACCTCGAGCTCTGGAAACACCATATATTTT. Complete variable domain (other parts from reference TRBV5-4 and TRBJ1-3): ETGVTQSPTHLIKTRGQQVTLRCSSQSGHNTVSWYQQALGQGPQFIFQYYREEENGRGNFPPRFSGLQFPNYSSELNVNALELDDSALYLCATSSSGNTIYFGEGSWLTVV.